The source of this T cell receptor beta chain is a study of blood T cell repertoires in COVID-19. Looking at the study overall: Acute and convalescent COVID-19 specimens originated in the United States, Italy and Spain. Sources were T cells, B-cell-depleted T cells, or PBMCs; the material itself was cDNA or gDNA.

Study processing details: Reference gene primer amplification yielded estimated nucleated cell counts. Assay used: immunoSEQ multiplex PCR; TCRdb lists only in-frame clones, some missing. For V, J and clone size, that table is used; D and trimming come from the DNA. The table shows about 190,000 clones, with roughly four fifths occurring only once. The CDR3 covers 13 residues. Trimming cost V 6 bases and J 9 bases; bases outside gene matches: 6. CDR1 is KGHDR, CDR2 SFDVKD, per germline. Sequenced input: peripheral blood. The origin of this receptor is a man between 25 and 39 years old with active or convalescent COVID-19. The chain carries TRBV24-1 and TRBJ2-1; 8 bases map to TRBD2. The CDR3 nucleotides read TGTGCCACCAGTTTGCGGGGGGCCCCTGAGCAGTTCTTC. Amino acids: CATSLRGAPEQFF.